This entry concerns a single T cell receptor beta chain. These data are taken from a study of long-term antiretroviral therapy in people with HIV. Held in samples before DNA extraction were about 0.85-10 million cryopreserved PBMC. Trimming removed 4 bases from V and 3 bases from J; junction bases left unmatched: 5. Germline V gene lookup returns CDR1 GTSNPN and CDR2 SVGIG (reference sequence). The CDR3 sequence is 15 residues long. Survey-level immunoSEQ v3.0 assays were run. Clones were read by immunoSEQ multiplex PCR, and TCRdb kept only the in-frame ones, dropping some. The sample gives 30,000 to 40,000 clones, roughly four fifths of which show up once; roughly 7.9% is in the top ten.

This TCR came from a man between 18 and 29 years old with HIV. This rearrangement joins TRBV30 to TRBJ2-1; 11 bases match TRBD2. This material consisted of unsorted PBMCs, taken 0.4 years before starting antiretroviral therapy. The CDR3 is CAWTYTSGGYNEQFF. The CDR3, as DNA: TGTGCCTGGACATATACTAGCGGGGGCTACAATGAGCAGTTCTTC.